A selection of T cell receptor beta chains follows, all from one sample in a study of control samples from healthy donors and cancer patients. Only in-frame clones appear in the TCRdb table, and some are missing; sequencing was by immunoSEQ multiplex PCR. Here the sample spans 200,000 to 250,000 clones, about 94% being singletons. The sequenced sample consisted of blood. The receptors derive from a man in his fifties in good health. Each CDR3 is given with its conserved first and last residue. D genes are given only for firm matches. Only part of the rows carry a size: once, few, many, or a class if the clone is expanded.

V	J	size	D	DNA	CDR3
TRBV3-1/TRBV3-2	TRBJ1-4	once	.	TGTGCCTCGCGGAGGGCGGCCGGAAAACTGTTTTTT	CASRRAAGKLFF
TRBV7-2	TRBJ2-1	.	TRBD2	TGTGCCAGCAGCCCAAATACGGGGGGCTCCTACAATGAGCAGTTCTTC	CASSPNTGGSYNEQFF
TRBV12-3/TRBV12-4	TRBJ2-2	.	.	TGTGCCAGCAGTTTCAGGGGTACCGGGGAGCTGTTTTTT	CASSFRGTGELFF
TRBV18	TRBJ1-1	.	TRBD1	TGTGCCAGCTCATCGGGACAGGGTAACACTGAAGCTTTCTTT	CASSSGQGNTEAFF
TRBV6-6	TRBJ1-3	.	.	TGTGCCAGCAGTTACTCGTGGACTGGAAACACCATATATTTT	CASSYSWTGNTIYF
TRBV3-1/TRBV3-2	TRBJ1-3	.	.	TGTGCCAGCAGCCAAGCTGGGGGATGGCCCAGGGGCACCATATATTTT	CASSQAGGWPRGTIYF
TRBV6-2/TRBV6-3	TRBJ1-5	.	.	TGTGCCAGCAGTGTCCCAGGGTTAAGCAATCAGCCCCAGCATTTT	CASSVPGLSNQPQHF
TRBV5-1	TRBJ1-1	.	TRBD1	TGCGCCAGCAGCTTCTTAGGACAGGGGGAAGGCACTGAAGCTTTCTTT	CASSFLGQGEGTEAFF
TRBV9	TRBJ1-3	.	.	TGTGCCAGCAGCGTCAGCTCTGGAAACACCATATATTTT	CASSVSSGNTIYF
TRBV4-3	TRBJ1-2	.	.	TGCGCCAGCAGCCAAGATCCCGCAAGTAACTATGGCTACACCTTC	CASSQDPASNYGYTF
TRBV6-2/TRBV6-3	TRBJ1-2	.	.	TGTGCCAGCAGTCCCGTCGGGAATGGCTACACCTTC	CASSPVGNGYTF
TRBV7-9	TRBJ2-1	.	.	TGTGCCAGCAGCTTAGGGGGCAGGGCGGTCAATGAGCAGTTCTTC	CASSLGGRAVNEQFF
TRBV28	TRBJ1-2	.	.	TGTGCCAGCAGTTTAGTTAGGGTGGGAGTTGATGGCTACACCTTC	CASSLVRVGVDGYTF
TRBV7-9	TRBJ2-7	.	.	TGTGCCAGCAGCTCCTACAGAGACGAGCAGTACTTC	CASSSYRDEQYF
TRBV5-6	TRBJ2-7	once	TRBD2	TGTGCCAGCGGAAGTGGGAGCGGGGGCCCTCTCCTGGGCGAGCAGTACTTC	CASGSGSGGPLLGEQYF
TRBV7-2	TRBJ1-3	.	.	TGTGCCAGCAGCTTAGCGGGCATCTCTGGAAACACCATATATTTT	CASSLAGISGNTIYF
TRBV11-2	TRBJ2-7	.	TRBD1	TGTGCCAGCAGCTTAGTCGGACAGGGAAACTACGAGCAGTACTTC	CASSLVGQGNYEQYF
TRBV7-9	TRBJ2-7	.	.	TGTGCCAGCAGCCTCGACACCTCCTACGAGCAGTACTTC	CASSLDTSYEQYF
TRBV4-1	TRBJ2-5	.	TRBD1	TGCGCCAGCAGCCAAGATTGGGGGACAGCTCAAGAGACCCAGTACTTC	CASSQDWGTAQETQYF
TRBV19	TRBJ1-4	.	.	TGTGCCAGTAGTCCCGGGATCCTTAATGAAAAACTGTTTTTT	CASSPGILNEKLFF
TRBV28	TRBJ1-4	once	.	TGTGCCAGCAGTGGCTACAGGGCTGCTAATGAAAAACTGTTTTTT	CASSGYRAANEKLFF
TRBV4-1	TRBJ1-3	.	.	TGCGCCAGCAGCCAAGAGTATGGTGATTCCTCTGGAAACACCATATATTTT	CASSQEYGDSSGNTIYF
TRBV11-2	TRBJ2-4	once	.	TGTGCCAGCAGCTTAACTCCGAATCGGGGCAGCAAAAACATTCAGTACTTC	CASSLTPNRGSKNIQYF
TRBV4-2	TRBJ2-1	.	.	TGTGCCAGCAGCCTGGGACTCAACAATGAGCAGTTCTTC	CASSLGLNNEQFF
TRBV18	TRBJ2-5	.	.	TGTGCCAGCTCACCGCAGCCGGGCGTACAAGAGACCCAGTACTTC	CASSPQPGVQETQYF
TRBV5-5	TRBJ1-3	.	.	TGTGCCAGCAGCTTGGGAAAGAACTCTGGAAACACCATATATTTT	CASSLGKNSGNTIYF
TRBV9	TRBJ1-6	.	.	TGTGCCAGCAGCGTAGAGGGGGGGGCAGCTTCACCCCTCCACTTT	CASSVEGGAASPLHF
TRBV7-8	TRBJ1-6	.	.	TGTGCCAGCAGCCCTCAACGAGGGCGCGGCAATTCACCCCTCCACTTT	CASSPQRGRGNSPLHF
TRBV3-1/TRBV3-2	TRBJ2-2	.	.	TGTGCCAGCAGCCAGGGTTCCCTAAACACCGGGGAGCTGTTTTTT	CASSQGSLNTGELFF
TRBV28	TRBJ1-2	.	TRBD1	TGTGCCAGCAGTCCAGGGGGCATCGGCTATGGCTACACCTTC	CASSPGGIGYGYTF
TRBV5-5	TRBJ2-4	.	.	TGTGCCAGCAGATCAGAGGGTGTAAACATTCAGTACTTC	CASRSEGVNIQYF
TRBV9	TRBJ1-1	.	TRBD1	TGTGCCAGCAGCGGACAGGGAATATCTGAAGCTTTCTTT	CASSGQGISEAFF
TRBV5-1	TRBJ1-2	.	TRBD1	TGCGCCAGCAGCTTGGAACAGGGGTTTGGCTACACCTTC	CASSLEQGFGYTF
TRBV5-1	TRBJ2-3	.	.	TGCGCCAGCAGCTTGACCACTAGAGATACGCAGTATTTT	CASSLTTRDTQYF
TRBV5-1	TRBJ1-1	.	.	TGCGCCAGCAGCCTGGGCGTCGAAGCTTTCTTT	CASSLGVEAFF
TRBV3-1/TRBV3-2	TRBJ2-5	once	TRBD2	TGTGCCAGCAGCCCCTGGACTAGCGGGGGGCGCCAAGAGACCCAGTACTTC	CASSPWTSGGRQETQYF
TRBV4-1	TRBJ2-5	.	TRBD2	TGCGCCAGCAGCCAAGTTAATAGCGGGGGGGTTAGAGAGACCCAGTACTTC	CASSQVNSGGVRETQYF
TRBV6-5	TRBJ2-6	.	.	TGTGCCAGCAGTTACTCACGCTCTGGGGCCAACGTCCTGACTTTC	CASSYSRSGANVLTF
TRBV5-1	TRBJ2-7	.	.	TGCGCCAGCAGCATACAGGGTTACGAGCAGTACTTC	CASSIQGYEQYF
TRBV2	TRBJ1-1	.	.	TGTGCCAGCAGTTTTACCACCAAGGGCACTGAAGCTTTCTTT	CASSFTTKGTEAFF
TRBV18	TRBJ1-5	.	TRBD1	TGTGCCAGCTCACCACCGGGACAGCGAAGCAATCAGCCCCAGCATTTT	CASSPPGQRSNQPQHF
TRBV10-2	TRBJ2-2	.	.	TGCGCCAGCAGTGAAACTGCCGGGGAGCTGTTTTTT	CASSETAGELFF
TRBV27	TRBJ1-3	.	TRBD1	TGTGCCAGCAGTCGATCCAGACAGGGGGCAGGTGGAAACACCATATATTTT	CASSRSRQGAGGNTIYF
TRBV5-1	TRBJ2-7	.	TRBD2	TGCGCCAGCAGCTTACCCAGCGGGGGGGCGGACGAGCAGTACTTC	CASSLPSGGADEQYF
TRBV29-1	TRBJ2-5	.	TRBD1	TGCAGCGTTGGAGGGCCGGGACAGGGGATGTACCAAGAGACCCAGTACTTC	CSVGGPGQGMYQETQYF
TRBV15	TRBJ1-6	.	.	TGTGCCACCAGCAGCCGGGGGCCTTCACCCCTCCACTTT	CATSSRGPSPLHF
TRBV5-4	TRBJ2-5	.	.	TGTGCCAGCGGGGAAGAAGAGACCCAGTACTTC	CASGEEETQYF
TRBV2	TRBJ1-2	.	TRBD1	TGTGCCAGCGGGGGACAGGGATATGGCTACACCTTC	CASGGQGYGYTF
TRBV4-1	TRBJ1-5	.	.	TGCGCCAGCAGCCAAGATAGATCCAGGGAATATAGCAATCAGCCCCAGCATTTT	CASSQDRSREYSNQPQHF
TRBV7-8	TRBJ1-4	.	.	TGTGCCAGCCTCGCGACTACAGGGTCCGAAAAACTGTTTTTT	CASLATTGSEKLFF
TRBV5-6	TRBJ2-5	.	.	TGTGCCACCCCCGCTGAAGAGACCCAGTACTTC	CATPAEETQYF
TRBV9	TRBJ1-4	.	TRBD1	TGTGCCAGCAGCGAATGGGGACAGAAGAATGAAAAACTGTTTTTT	CASSEWGQKNEKLFF
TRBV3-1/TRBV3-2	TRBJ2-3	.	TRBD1	TGTGCCAGCAGCCGACAGGGGATTGATACGCAGTATTTT	CASSRQGIDTQYF
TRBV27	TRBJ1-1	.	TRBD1	TGTGCCAGCAGTTCGACAGGGGGGAACACTGAAGCTTTCTTT	CASSSTGGNTEAFF
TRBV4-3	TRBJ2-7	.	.	TGCGCCAGCAGCCAAGAATATGGAGAGCCGGGCTACGAGCAGTACTTC	CASSQEYGEPGYEQYF